This record looks at one T cell receptor beta chain sequence and its context. The authors ran a second PCR of about 6 to 11 cycles using a sample-barcoded 5' primer and a J-beta primer mix. MiXCR, applied by TCRdb to the 5' RACE reads, yields one record per CDR3 protein. The sample holds roughly 720,000 distinct CDR3 sequences; roughly 53% are singletons and the top ten take 41%. The data were obtained in a study of blood T cells in healthy people across ages. The TCR sequence derives from a man aged 80 or over in good health. The specimen sequenced was blood.

CDR3 amino acids: CASTRDRGRCGYTF. CDR3 nucleotides: TGTGCCAGCACCCGGGACAGGGGGCGCTGTGGCTACACCTTC. This chain links TRBV13 with TRBJ1-2; 12 nucleotides match TRBD1. Germline trimming cut 7 bases from V and 7 bases from J; bases unmatched to any gene: 7. Germline assignment: CDR1 PRHDT and CDR2 FYEKMQ (reference sequence). The CDR3 extends over 14 amino acids.